The entry below describes one T cell receptor beta chain. What it binds is not known. The sample is drawn from a study of identical twins. Notes on the study in general: The degree of excess twin sharing was weaker in beta out-of-frame sequences. An excess of low generation probability was shown by twin-shared out-of-frame alpha sequences.

The authors used template switching to add a universal primer site and gave cDNA unique molecular identifiers. MiXCR, run by TCRdb on the 5' RACE reads, gives a single entry per CDR3 protein. The sample lists 420,000 or so distinct CDR3 sequences; under 20% were seen once. Healthy Caucasian individuals made up all the donors. CDR3 length equals 14 residues. V was clipped by 1 base and J by 0 bases, with 6 bases between them. CDR1 and CDR2 from the germline V gene are SGHRS and YFSETQ. This chain uses TRBV5-1 with TRBJ2-3; D remains unclear. The sequence was collected from a man over 45 in good health. Material for sequencing was naive T cells sorted from blood. The DNA for the CDR3 is TGCGCCAGCAGCTTGTGGAAGAGCACAGATACGCAGTATTTT. It encodes CASSLWKSTDTQYF. Full variable domain (missing parts from reference TRBV5-1 and TRBJ2-3): KAGVTQTPRYLIKTRGQQVTLSCSPISGHRSVSWYQQTPGQGLQFLFEYFSETQRNKGNFPGRFSGRQFSNSRSEMNVSTLELGDSALYLCASSLWKSTDTQYFGPGTRLTVL.